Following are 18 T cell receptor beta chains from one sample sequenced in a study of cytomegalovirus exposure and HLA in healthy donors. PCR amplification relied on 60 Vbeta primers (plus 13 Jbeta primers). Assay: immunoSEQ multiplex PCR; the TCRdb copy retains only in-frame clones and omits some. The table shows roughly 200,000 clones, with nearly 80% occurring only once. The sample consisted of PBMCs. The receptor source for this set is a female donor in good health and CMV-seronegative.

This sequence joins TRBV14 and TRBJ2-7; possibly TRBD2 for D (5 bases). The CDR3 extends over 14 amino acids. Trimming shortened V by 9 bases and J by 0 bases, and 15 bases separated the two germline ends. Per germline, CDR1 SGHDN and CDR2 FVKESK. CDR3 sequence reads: CASAGSADSYEQYF. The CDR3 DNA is TGTGCCAGTGCGGGTAGCGCAGACTCCTACGAGCAGTACTTC.

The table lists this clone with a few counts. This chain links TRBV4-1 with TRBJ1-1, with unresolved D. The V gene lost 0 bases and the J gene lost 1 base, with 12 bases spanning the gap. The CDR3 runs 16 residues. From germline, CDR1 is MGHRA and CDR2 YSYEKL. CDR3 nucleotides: TGCGCCAGCAGCCAAGATAGAGCGGGGTCGAACACTGAAGCTTTCTTT. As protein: CASSQDRAGSNTEAFF.

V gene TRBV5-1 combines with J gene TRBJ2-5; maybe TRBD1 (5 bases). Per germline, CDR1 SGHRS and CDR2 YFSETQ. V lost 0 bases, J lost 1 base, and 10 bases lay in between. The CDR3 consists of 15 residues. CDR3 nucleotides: TGCGCCAGCAGCTTGGCGCAGGGCCCCCAAGAGACCCAGTACTTC. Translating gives CASSLAQGPQETQYF.

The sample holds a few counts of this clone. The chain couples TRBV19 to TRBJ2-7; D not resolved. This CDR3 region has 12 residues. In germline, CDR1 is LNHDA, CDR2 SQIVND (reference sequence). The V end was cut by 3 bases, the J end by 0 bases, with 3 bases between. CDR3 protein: CASSINSYEQYF. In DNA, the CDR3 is TGTGCCAGTAGTATCAACTCCTACGAGCAGTACTTC.

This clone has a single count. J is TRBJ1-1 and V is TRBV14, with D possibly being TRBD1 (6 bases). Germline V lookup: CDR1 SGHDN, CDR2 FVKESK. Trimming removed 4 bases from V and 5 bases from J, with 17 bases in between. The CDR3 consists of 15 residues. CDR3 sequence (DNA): TGTGCCAGCAGCCCTGATCCTACAGGGCGGACTGAAGCTTTCTTT. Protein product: CASSPDPTGRTEAFF.

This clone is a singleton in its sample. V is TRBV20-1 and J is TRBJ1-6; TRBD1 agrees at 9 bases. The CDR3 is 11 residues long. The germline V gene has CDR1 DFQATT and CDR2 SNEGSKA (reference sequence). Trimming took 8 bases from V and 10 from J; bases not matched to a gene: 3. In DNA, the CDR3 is TGCAGTTGGGACAGGGCCTCACCCCTCCACTTT. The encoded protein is CSWDRASPLHF.

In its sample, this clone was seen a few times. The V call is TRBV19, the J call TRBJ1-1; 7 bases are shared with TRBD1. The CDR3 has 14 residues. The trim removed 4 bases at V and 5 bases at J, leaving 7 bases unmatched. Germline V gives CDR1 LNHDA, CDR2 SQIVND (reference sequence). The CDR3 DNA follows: TGTGCCAGTAGTACAAGACAGGGTAAGACTGAAGCTTTCTTT. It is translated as CASSTRQGKTEAFF.

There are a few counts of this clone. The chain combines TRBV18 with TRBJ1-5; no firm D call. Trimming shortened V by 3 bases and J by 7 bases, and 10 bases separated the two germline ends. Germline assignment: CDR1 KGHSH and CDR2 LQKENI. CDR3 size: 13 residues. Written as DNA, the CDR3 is TGTGCCAGCTCACCGGGCAGCACACAGCCCCAGCATTTT. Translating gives CASSPGSTQPQHF.

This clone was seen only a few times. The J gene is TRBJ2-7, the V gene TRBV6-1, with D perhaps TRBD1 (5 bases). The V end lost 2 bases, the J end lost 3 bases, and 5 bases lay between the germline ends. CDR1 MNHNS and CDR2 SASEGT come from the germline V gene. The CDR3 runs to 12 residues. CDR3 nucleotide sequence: TGTGCCAGCAGTGAACAGGGCTACGAGCAGTACTTC. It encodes CASSEQGYEQYF.

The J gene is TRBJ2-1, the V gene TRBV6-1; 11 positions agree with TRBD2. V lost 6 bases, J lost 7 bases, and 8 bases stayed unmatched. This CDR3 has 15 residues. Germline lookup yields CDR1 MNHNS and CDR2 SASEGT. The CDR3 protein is CASRQLAGEDNEQFF. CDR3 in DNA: TGTGCCAGCAGACAACTAGCGGGGGAGGATAATGAGCAGTTCTTC.

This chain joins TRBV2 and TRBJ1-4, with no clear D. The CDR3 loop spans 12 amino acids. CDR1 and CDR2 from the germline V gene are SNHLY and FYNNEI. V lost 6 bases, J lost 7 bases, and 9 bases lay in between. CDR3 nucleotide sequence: TGTGCCAGCAGGACGGGAGTTGAAAAACTGTTTTTT. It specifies CASRTGVEKLFF.

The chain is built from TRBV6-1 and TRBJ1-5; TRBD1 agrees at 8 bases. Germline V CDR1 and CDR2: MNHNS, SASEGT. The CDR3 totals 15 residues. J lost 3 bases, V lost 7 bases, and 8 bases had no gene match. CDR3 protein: CASTRTGQVNQPQHF. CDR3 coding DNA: TGTGCCAGCACCCGCACGGGACAGGTCAATCAGCCCCAGCATTTT.

In nucleotides, the CDR3 is TGCGCCAGCAGCCACGATAGCGGGAGCTCCTACGAGCAGTACTTC. Translated, it gives CASSHDSGSSYEQYF. The rearrangement joins TRBV4-1 to TRBJ2-7, with 9 nucleotides matching TRBD2. V dropped 3 bases and J dropped 0; count of bases not matched to a gene: 3. The CDR3 runs to 15 residues. CDR1 MGHRA and CDR2 YSYEKL come from the germline V gene.

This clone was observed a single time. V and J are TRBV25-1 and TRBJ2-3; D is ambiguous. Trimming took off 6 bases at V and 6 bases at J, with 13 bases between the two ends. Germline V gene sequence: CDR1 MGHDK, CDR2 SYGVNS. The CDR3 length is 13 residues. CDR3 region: CASRHDPEDTQYF. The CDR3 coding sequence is TGTGCCAGCAGGCACGACCCGGAGGATACGCAGTATTTT.

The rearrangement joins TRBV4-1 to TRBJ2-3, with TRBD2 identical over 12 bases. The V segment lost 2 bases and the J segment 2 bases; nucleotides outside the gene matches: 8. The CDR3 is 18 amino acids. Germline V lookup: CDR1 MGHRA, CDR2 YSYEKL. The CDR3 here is CASSQTGGTSGFTDTQYF. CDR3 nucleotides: TGCGCCAGCAGCCAAACGGGAGGGACTAGCGGGTTCACAGATACGCAGTATTTT.

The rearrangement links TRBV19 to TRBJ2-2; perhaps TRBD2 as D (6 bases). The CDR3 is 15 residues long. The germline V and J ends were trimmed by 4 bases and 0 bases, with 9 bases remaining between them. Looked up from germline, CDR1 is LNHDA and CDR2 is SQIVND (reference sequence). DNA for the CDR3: TGTGCCAGTAGTACGGGACTGGCGAACACCGGGGAGCTGTTTTTT. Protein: CASSTGLANTGELFF.

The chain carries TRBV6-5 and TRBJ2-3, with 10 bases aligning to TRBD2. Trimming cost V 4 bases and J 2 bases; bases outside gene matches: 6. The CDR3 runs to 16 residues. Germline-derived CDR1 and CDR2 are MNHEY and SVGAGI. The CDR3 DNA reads TGTGCCAGCAGTTCCCGGAGCGGGGGGGCCACAGATACGCAGTATTTT. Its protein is CASSSRSGGATDTQYF.

The CDR3 DNA is TGCGCCAGCAGCCAAACAGGGTTTGGGAACACTGAAGCTTTCTTT. Translating gives CASSQTGFGNTEAFF. This sequence joins TRBV4-1 and TRBJ1-1; possible D gene TRBD1, 6 bases. Germline assignment: CDR1 MGHRA and CDR2 YSYEKL. V dropped 2 bases and J dropped 1 base, with 11 bases sitting between them. The CDR3 contains 15 residues.